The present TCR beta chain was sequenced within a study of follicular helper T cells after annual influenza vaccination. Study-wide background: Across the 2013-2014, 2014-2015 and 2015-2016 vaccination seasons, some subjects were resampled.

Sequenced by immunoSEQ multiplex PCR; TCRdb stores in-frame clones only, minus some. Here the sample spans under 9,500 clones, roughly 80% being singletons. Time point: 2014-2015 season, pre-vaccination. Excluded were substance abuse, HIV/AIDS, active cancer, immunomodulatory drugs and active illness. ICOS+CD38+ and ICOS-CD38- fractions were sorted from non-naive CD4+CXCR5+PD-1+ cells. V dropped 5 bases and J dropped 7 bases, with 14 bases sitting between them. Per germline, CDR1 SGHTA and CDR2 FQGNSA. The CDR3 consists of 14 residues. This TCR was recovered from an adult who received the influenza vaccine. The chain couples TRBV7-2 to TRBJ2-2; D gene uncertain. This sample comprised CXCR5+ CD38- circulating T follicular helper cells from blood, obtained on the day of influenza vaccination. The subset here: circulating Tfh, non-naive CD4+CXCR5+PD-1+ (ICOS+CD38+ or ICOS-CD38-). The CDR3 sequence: CASSPAPRVGELFF. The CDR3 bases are TGTGCCAGCAGCCCCGCCCCGAGAGTCGGGGAGCTGTTTTTT.